This T cell receptor beta chain was captured in a study of cytomegalovirus exposure and HLA in healthy donors. Trimming removed 7 bases from V and 0 bases from J, with 7 bases in between. The CDR3 totals 14 residues. The germline V gene encodes CDR1 MNHEY and CDR2 SMNVEV (reference sequence). Primers included in the PCR were 60 Vbeta and 13 Jbeta primers. Sequencing was performed with immunoSEQ multiplex PCR; in TCRdb, only in-frame clones are kept and a portion is missing. The table shows approximately 130,000 clones, with approximately 64% occurring only once. This clone was observed a few times. V and J are TRBV27 and TRBJ1-6; D is unresolved. The clonotype was recovered from a middle-aged woman in good health and CMV-seronegative. The material sequenced was PBMCs. The CDR3 sequence is CASKSNSYNSPLHF. In DNA form, the CDR3 reads TGTGCCAGCAAATCCAACTCCTATAATTCACCCCTCCACTTT.